This TCR beta chain was found in a study of T cell responses to AZD1222 COVID-19 vaccine. Study-wide points: Among vaccine-associated CD4 TCRs, coverage spanned spike, with dominance at 160-218 and 743-854. At study baseline, merely a handful of AZD1222 recipients were seropositive.

On this clone: The antigen remains undetermined.

Germline-derived CDR1 and CDR2 are ENHRY and SYGVKD. V shed 5 bases, J shed 2 bases, and the junction held 8 bases outside the gene matches. The CDR3 extends over 15 amino acids. The data were produced by immunoSEQ multiplex PCR, yet TCRdb's version contains in-frame clones alone and is incomplete. The sample yields about 96,000 clones, more than 75% seen once. The V gene is TRBV10-3, the J gene TRBJ1-2; 7 nucleotides align to TRBD1. Sequences were derived from peripheral blood, sampled on day 0 of AZD1222 vaccination. This sequence originates from an adult in good health. CDR3 coding DNA: TGTGCCATCAGTCCGGGACAGATTACGAACTATGGCTACACCTTC. This sequence encodes CAISPGQITNYGYTF.